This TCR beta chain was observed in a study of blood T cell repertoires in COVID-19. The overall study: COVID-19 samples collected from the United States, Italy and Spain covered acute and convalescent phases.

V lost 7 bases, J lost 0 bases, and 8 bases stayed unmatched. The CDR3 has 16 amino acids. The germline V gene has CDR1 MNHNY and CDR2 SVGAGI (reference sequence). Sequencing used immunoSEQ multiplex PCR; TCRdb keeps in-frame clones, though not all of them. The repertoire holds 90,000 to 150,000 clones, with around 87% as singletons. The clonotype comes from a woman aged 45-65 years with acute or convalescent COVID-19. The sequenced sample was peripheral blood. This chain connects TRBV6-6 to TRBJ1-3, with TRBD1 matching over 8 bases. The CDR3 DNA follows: TGTGCCAGCACTCCGACAGGGGCTTCCTCTGGAAACACCATATATTTT. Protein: CASTPTGASSGNTIYF.